This T cell receptor (beta chain) was captured by sequencing in a study of cytomegalovirus exposure and HLA in healthy donors (dated by TCRdb to about 2017). Study-level background: According to an earlier analysis of a few hundred of the donors, some 180 million T cells yielded some 120 million unique TCR beta sequences and 250 to 350 Gb of sequence data. The number of donors typed differed by locus, with about 629-630 for A, B, C, DRB1 and DQB1, around 500 for DQA1, over 600 for DPA1, and around 430 for DPB1. Donor age, sex, ethnicity and CMV serostatus were compiled alongside the repertoire data. The T cell repertoires of 550 to 850 subjects were profiled by immunosequencing and related to cytomegalovirus serostatus. Among a few hundred genotyped donors of the cohort, an average of about 240,000 unique TCR beta nucleotide sequences were sequenced per donor, around 20% of them non-productive. All discovery cohort repertoires had been generated on a single sequencing platform. A later analysis re-analyzed previously published TCR beta repertoires from about 600 donors and added high-resolution HLA genotyping to study TCR occurrence patterns. To decide whether each TCR beta V gene segment behaved as functional or pseudogenic, an earlier analysis of several hundred of the donors relied on high-throughput TCR beta sequencing. The study aimed to test whether signatures of past pathogen exposure could be identified by cataloging public T cell receptors. Because of strong linkage in the cohort, roughly five DR-DQ haplotypes were treated as single units for association and clustering. The later analysis used no new phenotypic data to find candidate immune exposures, relying instead on TCR beta sequences and their occurrence across donors. In addition to the first cohort of 666 subjects, a separate validation cohort of 120 different subjects was used. HLA typing included class I and class II loci at four-digit resolution. A later genetic analysis used genome-wide SNP genotypes for about three fifths of the roughly 700 donors, treating that subset as a discovery cohort. About 310 gigabases of sequencing data and tens of millions of unique TCR sequences were included in an early release covering under 650 HLA-typed donors. High-throughput TCR immunosequencing, statistical association of individual TCRs with disease status, and machine learning were combined to predict cytomegalovirus infection status. Among the 398 genotyped donors, approximately 76% belonged to the genetic ancestry cluster associated with self-reported Caucasian donors. Broader findings and caveats from the paper: Cytomegalovirus status was reported to be diagnosed by the classifier with high specificity and sensitivity in both the original and validation cohorts. Specific HLA alleles were associated with 15,000 to 20,000 TCR beta sequences at a false discovery rate of 0.05 in a later analysis. HLA typing was unavailable for some donors at each locus, so association tests used only the typed subset. A later analysis found that HLA-associated TCR beta chains were more clonally expanded and had lower generation probabilities than equally common non-associated chains. Some IMGT-functional V segments, including TRBV6-2 and TRBV6-3, could not be told apart with the 87-base-pair reads, so those segments were excluded. A group of highly shared sequence variants was considered likely to be a technical artifact of the sequencing pipeline. A further reported finding was that TCR beta sequences accurately predicted the HLA-A and HLA-B alleles for most subjects in the first cohort. Approximately 18 rarely observed V segments, including chromosome 9 orphons, were excluded from the earlier analysis of several hundred of the donors because counts were too low. It was suggested by the authors that the approach could potentially be generalized to other disease states and immunological phenotypes. According to a later analysis, parvovirus B19, influenza, CMV and Epstein-Barr virus appeared linked to several top co-occurrence clusters. In an earlier analysis of 587 of the donors, most TCR beta V segments appeared in productive rearrangements about 87% or about 30% of the time, broadly matching IMGT annotations. When HLA alleles, especially DR and DQ, strongly co-occurred, attributing TCR associations to individual alleles was difficult. According to a later genetic analysis, donors in an Asian-associated ancestry cluster had fewer N-insertions in productive TCRs than the approximately 650-donor mean. Roughly uniform sequencing depth across donors was assumed in presence/absence analyses, although this assumption may not hold. In vitro tests confirmed that a few of the cytomegalovirus-associated TCR beta chains recognize cytomegalovirus antigens. In a later analysis, most CMV-associated TCR beta chains were found to appear HLA-restricted, with HLA associations seemingly driven largely by CMV exposure. While some public TCRs were present in many individuals, most TCR sequences turned up only very rarely across donors. In this cohort, only TCR beta chains were sequenced, and detectable features were limited by the absence of alpha or paired-chain data. Linkage disequilibrium might explain the correlated functional status among segregating V segments, but an unknown experimental factor could not be ruled out. A later analysis found that TCR association rates varied across HLA loci, with DRB1 alleles showing the most associated TCRs and HLA-C alleles the fewest. The study gave a list of 150 to 200 TCR beta chains associated with cytomegalovirus. A later genetic analysis associated a missense DCLRE1C variant with V-gene and J-gene trimming of TCR beta chains, and an independent cohort replicated the association. Immune exposure information for the cohort was limited to CMV serostatus.

This clone came up a few times. Its antigen is not yet known. One base away there is no much larger clone; base qualities are not given. The receptor library was made with the immunoSEQ multiplex PCR assay. For the multiplex PCR, a mixture combining 60 forward primers for TCR Vbeta segments and 13 reverse primers for TCR Jbeta segments was used. The CDR3 region of rearranged TCR beta genes was amplified from genomic DNA with a multiplex PCR assay. Amplified TCR beta libraries were sequenced as 87-base-pair reads on the Illumina HiSeq System. The authors' pipeline ran thus. A later analysis tallied approximately 87 million unique TCR beta chains across the 600 to 700 repertoires, and about 12 million of those chains were shared by two or more donors. To remove PCR and sequencing errors, raw reads were error-corrected and collapsed into unique sequences using a nearest-neighbor algorithm that merged closely related sequences. V, D and J gene segments were assigned by aligning CDR3 sequences to IMGT reference sequences. For a sequence to be retained, at least a six-nucleotide match to both a V gene segment and a J gene segment was required. A rearrangement counted as productive if the CDR3 had no stop codons and remained in frame with V and J, and every other rearrangement counted as non-productive. Following IMGT convention, CDR3 was defined as the stretch from the second conserved V-encoded cysteine to the conserved J-encoded phenylalanine. The earlier analysis of roughly 590 of the donors excluded sequences that lacked an unambiguous match to a single V gene segment. An earlier analysis of several hundred of the donors classified V segments as functional when productive rearrangements were above 56.7% and as segregating when the standard deviation between donors was above 5%. A statistical classification framework was developed to diagnose cytomegalovirus status using the catalog of TCR beta chain sequences. In a later analysis, TCR nucleotide sequences were compared against IMGT/GENE-DB human TR gene sequences so that V and J genes could be assigned. A later analysis assigned CDR3 sequences and most-parsimonious VDJ recombination scenarios with the TCRdist pipeline. In a later analysis, every TCR beta chain was defined by the combination of its CDR3 amino acid sequence and its V-gene family, and reads without a unique V-gene family were dropped. To address suspected cross-contamination and a sequencing artifact, a later analysis removed 592 highly shared, low-generation-probability nucleotide sequences. In a later analysis, a clonal expansion index was calculated for each public chain from normalized within-repertoire ranks of inferred template counts. Generation probabilities in a later analysis came from a VDJ recombination model fitted to out-of-frame rearrangements, and those results were checked against IGoR. A later analysis scored TCR-TCR, TCR-HLA and TCR-CMV co-occurrence with hypergeometric tests, applying a repertoire-size bias correction to TCR pairs. A later analysis estimated false discovery rates by permuting HLA or CMV assignments 20 times. In a later analysis, co-occurring TCRs were grouped using DBSCAN, and TCRdist sequence similarity was added for clustering within HLA-allele-positive subsets. Repertoires with fewer than 30,000 or more than 120,000 public chains were left out of co-occurrence clustering, as were four to six repertoires with anomalous nucleotide sharing. The immuneACCESS repertoire file appears here via TCRdb, limited to in-frame rearrangements. These files lack a portion of the clones; in checked studies, under half of the deficit traces to unresolved V genes, and the cause of the others is not known. The V and J calls and the clone size are those of that table, but D and trimming were determined from the DNA. For this sample the table gives about 140,000 clones, of which around four fifths were detected only once. The ten top clones hold under 10% of the sample.

CDR1 is given as SQVTM and CDR2 as ANQGSEA, both from the germline V gene. Trimming takes 4 bases from V and 0 bases from J, and the germline ends sit 9 bases apart. Taken from cysteine to phenylalanine, the CDR3 has 13 residues. Left in the record is the CDR3 DNA by itself, 39 bases read in frame from the first base. In total, 500 to 700 healthy bone marrow donors made up the cohort. At the time of sampling, every cohort member was nominally healthy, though immune exposures that went unrecorded were likely present. The donor was CMV seropositive and belonged to the group of more than 250 seropositive cohort members. Each donor provided a peripheral blood sample, and peripheral blood mononuclear cells were used for TCR beta sequencing. Genomic DNA extraction from the blood cell samples was performed with the Qiagen DNeasy Blood Extraction Kit.

The sample taken for sequencing was PBMCs. The V and J segments used are TRBV29-1 and TRBJ1-1; no D gene can be assigned with confidence. The sequence was obtained from a woman between 55 and 75 years old in good health and CMV-seropositive. The CDR3 has the sequence CSVVVVMNTEAFF. The DNA sequence follows: TGCAGCGTTGTAGTGGTGATGAACACTGAAGCTTTCTTT. The variable domain in full, with residues beyond the CDR3 obtained from the reference TRBV29-1 and TRBJ1-1 genes, is SAVISQKPSRDICQRGTSLTIQCQVDSQVTMMFWYRQQPGQSLTLIATANQGSEATYESGFVIDKFPISRPNLTFSTLTVSNMSPEDSSIYLCSVVVVMNTEAFFGQGTRLTVV.